A selection of T cell receptor beta chains follows, all from one sample in a study of Ad26.COV2.S vaccination and SARS-CoV-2 variants. Assay used: immunoSEQ multiplex PCR; TCRdb lists only in-frame clones, some missing. The sample comprises hundreds of thousands of clones, about 93% of which are singletons, and 12% rests with the top ten. The input for sequencing was peripheral blood, taken in a trial of Ad26.COV2.S vaccine versus placebo. The source of these receptors is a person aged 18-65 years who received the Ad26.COV2.S COVID-19 vaccine or a placebo. CDR3s include the opening cysteine and the closing phenylalanine or tryptophan. Fields, in order: clone size, J gene, D gene, V gene, CDR3 protein, CDR3 DNA. The D gene is left open where the match is weak. Not every row has a clone size; where given, it reads once, few, many or a size class.

NA,TRBJ1-2,NA,TRBV19,CASSSRTSRGGYTF,TGTGCCAGTAGTTCAAGGACCTCGCGTGGTGGCTACACCTTC
NA,TRBJ2-5,TRBD2,TRBV14,CASSQQTSPRETQYF,TGTGCCAGCAGCCAGCAGACTAGCCCCCGAGAGACCCAGTACTTC
NA,TRBJ2-1,NA,TRBV14,CASSPPGTSYNEQFF,TGTGCCAGCAGCCCTCCCGGGACTTCCTACAATGAGCAGTTCTTC
NA,TRBJ2-1,NA,TRBV19,CASSIGGTYNEQFF,TGTGCCAGTAGTATAGGAGGAACATACAATGAGCAGTTCTTC
NA,TRBJ2-1,NA,TRBV7-2,CASSPYSSGYVNEQFF,TGTGCCAGCAGCCCTTACAGTAGTGGGTATGTGAATGAGCAGTTCTTC
NA,TRBJ2-5,TRBD2,TRBV27,CASSFNRLAGDVETQYF,TGTGCCAGCAGTTTCAACCGACTAGCGGGAGACGTAGAGACCCAGTACTTC
NA,TRBJ2-1,TRBD2,TRBV23-1,CASSQSQLAEGSSYNEQFF,TGCGCCAGCAGTCAATCTCAACTAGCGGAGGGGAGCTCCTACAATGAGCAGTTCTTC
NA,TRBJ1-1,TRBD1,TRBV5-8,CASSLVPGQGTNTEAFF,TGTGCCAGCAGCTTAGTCCCGGGACAGGGGACGAACACTGAAGCTTTCTTT
NA,TRBJ2-3,TRBD2,TRBV11-2,CASSLQRREVDTQYF,TGTGCCAGCAGCTTACAGAGGCGGGAGGTGGATACGCAGTATTTT
once,TRBJ2-3,TRBD2,TRBV29-1,CSVDGLAGGADTQYF,TGCAGCGTTGACGGGTTAGCGGGAGGAGCAGATACGCAGTATTTT
NA,TRBJ2-7,NA,TRBV9,CASSAPGHKYEQYF,TGTGCCAGCAGCGCTCCGGGACACAAGTACGAGCAGTACTTC
NA,TRBJ2-4,NA,TRBV7-2,CASSLDSRDFLGIQYF,TGTGCCAGCAGCTTAGACTCCCGGGACTTTTTGGGCATTCAGTACTTC
NA,TRBJ2-7,TRBD2,TRBV18,CASSPVWTSGYEQYF,TGTGCCAGCTCACCCGTCTGGACTAGCGGTTACGAGCAGTACTTC
NA,TRBJ1-1,NA,TRBV19,CASSIVPESEAFF,TGTGCCAGTAGTATCGTACCCGAAAGTGAAGCTTTCTTT
NA,TRBJ2-2,NA,TRBV5-1,CASSLRAPSTGELFF,TGCGCCAGCAGCTTAAGGGCCCCGAGCACCGGGGAGCTGTTTTTT
NA,TRBJ2-7,NA,TRBV5-6,CASSSYDGRYEQYF,TGTGCCAGCAGCTCTTATGACGGAAGATACGAGCAGTACTTC
NA,TRBJ1-4,NA,TRBV18,CASSPFTINEKLFF,TGTGCCAGCTCACCATTTACCATTAATGAAAAACTGTTTTTT
NA,TRBJ1-5,TRBD1,TRBV6-5,CASSSGTGEENQPQHF,TGTGCCAGCAGTTCCGGGACAGGGGAAGAAAATCAGCCCCAGCATTTT
NA,TRBJ2-3,TRBD2,TRBV10-3,CAIRRTGGTDTQYF,TGTGCCATCAGAAGGACGGGAGGCACGGATACGCAGTATTTT
NA,TRBJ2-1,TRBD2,TRBV7-9,CASSTQLEREGRNEQFF,TGTGCCAGCAGCACCCAGCTAGAGCGGGAGGGCCGGAATGAGCAGTTCTTC
NA,TRBJ2-1,NA,TRBV18,CASSPEGLNEQFF,TGTGCCAGCTCACCTGAGGGACTCAATGAGCAGTTCTTC
NA,TRBJ2-7,TRBD1,TRBV5-8,CASGKDRGRSYEQYF,TGTGCCAGCGGAAAGGACAGGGGGCGGTCCTACGAGCAGTACTTC
NA,TRBJ1-6,NA,TRBV5-1,CASSPTLYNSPLHF,TGCGCCAGCAGCCCGACCTTGTATAATTCACCCCTCCACTTT
NA,TRBJ2-5,NA,TRBV6-5,CASSYNGPQETQYF,TGTGCCAGCAGTTACAACGGCCCCCAAGAGACCCAGTACTTC
NA,TRBJ1-6,NA,TRBV6-6,CASSHRDSPLHF,TGTGCCAGCAGCCACAGGGATTCACCCCTCCACTTT
NA,TRBJ1-2,NA,TRBV7-2,CASSSYSQATYGYTF,TGTGCCAGCAGCTCCTACTCACAGGCCACTTATGGCTACACCTTC
once,TRBJ2-4,NA,TRBV28,CASSPENIQYF,TGTGCCAGCAGTCCAGAAAACATTCAGTACTTC
NA,TRBJ2-1,NA,TRBV6-5,CASSYGNNGEQFF,TGTGCCAGCAGTTACGGGAATAATGGTGAGCAGTTCTTC
NA,TRBJ2-7,NA,TRBV6-2/TRBV6-3,CASSYSAPSSYEQYF,TGTGCCAGCAGTTATAGCGCACCAAGCTCCTACGAGCAGTACTTC
once,TRBJ2-7,TRBD1,TRBV6-2/TRBV6-3,CASSYGQGAQGEQYF,TGTGCCAGCAGTTACGGGCAGGGGGCACAAGGCGAGCAGTACTTC
NA,TRBJ2-3,NA,TRBV9,CASSVDLATDTQYF,TGTGCCAGCAGCGTAGATCTTGCAACGGATACGCAGTATTTT
NA,TRBJ1-5,NA,TRBV12-5,CASGFSDGSNQPQHF,TGTGCTAGTGGTTTTTCGGACGGGAGCAATCAGCCCCAGCATTTT
NA,TRBJ2-3,NA,TRBV7-3,CASSTQGVTDTQYF,TGTGCCAGCAGTACTCAGGGAGTCACAGATACGCAGTATTTT
NA,TRBJ1-4,NA,TRBV29-1,CSVEGSSEKLFF,TGCAGCGTTGAAGGGTCGAGTGAAAAACTGTTTTTT
NA,TRBJ2-3,NA,TRBV3-1/TRBV3-2,CASSQVVLAKTTRPLFTDTQYF,TGTGCCAGCAGCCAAGTCGTTCTAGCCAAGACTACCCGCCCTTTATTCACAGATACGCAGTATTTT
many,TRBJ1-4,NA,TRBV29-1,CSVDSGNEKLFF,TGCAGCGTTGACAGCGGAAATGAAAAACTGTTTTTT
NA,TRBJ2-7,NA,TRBV6-5,CASRRGNTYEQYF,TGTGCCAGCAGGAGGGGAAATACATACGAGCAGTACTTC
NA,TRBJ1-4,NA,TRBV25-1,CASSEYKSRTLFF,TGTGCCAGCAGTGAATATAAGAGCCGAACACTGTTTTTT
NA,TRBJ2-1,TRBD2,TRBV5-4,CASSLKREAHEQFF,TGTGCCAGCAGCCTTAAGCGGGAGGCCCATGAGCAGTTCTTC
NA,TRBJ1-5,NA,TRBV30,CAWSVSGYNQPQHF,TGTGCCTGGAGCGTGTCAGGGTACAATCAGCCCCAGCATTTT
NA,TRBJ1-4,NA,TRBV2,CASKQSWSNEKLFF,TGTGCCAGCAAGCAAAGCTGGAGCAATGAAAAACTGTTTTTT
NA,TRBJ2-1,NA,TRBV7-9,CASSFIDEQFF,TGTGCCAGCAGCTTTATTGATGAGCAGTTCTTC
NA,TRBJ2-1,TRBD2,TRBV5-1,CASSGSFAGGPREQFF,TGCGCCAGCAGCGGTAGCTTTGCGGGAGGGCCCCGTGAGCAGTTCTTC
NA,TRBJ2-7,TRBD2,TRBV3-1/TRBV3-2,CASSQPASGRVHEQYF,TGTGCCAGCAGCCAGCCCGCTAGCGGGAGGGTCCACGAGCAGTACTTC
NA,TRBJ2-1,TRBD2,TRBV5-5,CASSELAGPNEQFF,TGTGCCAGCTCGGAACTAGCGGGACCCAATGAGCAGTTCTTC
NA,TRBJ2-2,TRBD1,TRBV27,CASSLRPPGQLITGELFF,TGTGCCAGCAGTCTAAGGCCCCCGGGACAGCTAATAACCGGGGAGCTGTTTTTT
NA,TRBJ2-2,TRBD2,TRBV28,CASSSRFGGGTGELFF,TGTGCCAGCAGTTCCCGCTTCGGGGGGGGCACCGGGGAGCTGTTTTTT
NA,TRBJ1-5,NA,TRBV19,CASSSKTAVGFSNQPQHF,TGTGCCAGTAGTTCCAAGACCGCTGTGGGATTTAGCAATCAGCCCCAGCATTTT
NA,TRBJ1-6,NA,TRBV6-1,CASSPPGVLSPLHF,TGTGCCAGCAGCCCCCCCGGCGTCCTTTCACCCCTCCACTTT
NA,TRBJ2-7,NA,TRBV6-5,CASSYSSPYEQYF,TGTGCCAGCAGTTACTCCAGCCCCTACGAGCAGTACTTC
NA,TRBJ1-2,TRBD1,TRBV5-5,CASSLWGGTVFYGYTF,TGTGCCAGCAGCTTGTGGGGAGGGACAGTTTTTTATGGCTACACCTTC
NA,TRBJ2-1,TRBD1,TRBV28,CASSSDRGGEQFF,TGTGCCAGCAGTTCCGACAGGGGTGGTGAGCAGTTCTTC
NA,TRBJ2-1,NA,TRBV27,CASSPGPAGVNEQFF,TGTGCCAGCAGCCCGGGACCCGCCGGCGTTAATGAGCAGTTCTTC
NA,TRBJ2-7,NA,TRBV18,CASSPVEYEQYF,TGTGCCAGCTCACCAGTAGAATACGAGCAGTACTTC
once,TRBJ2-7,NA,TRBV15,CATSRPSYEQYF,TGTGCCACCAGCAGACCTTCTTACGAGCAGTACTTC